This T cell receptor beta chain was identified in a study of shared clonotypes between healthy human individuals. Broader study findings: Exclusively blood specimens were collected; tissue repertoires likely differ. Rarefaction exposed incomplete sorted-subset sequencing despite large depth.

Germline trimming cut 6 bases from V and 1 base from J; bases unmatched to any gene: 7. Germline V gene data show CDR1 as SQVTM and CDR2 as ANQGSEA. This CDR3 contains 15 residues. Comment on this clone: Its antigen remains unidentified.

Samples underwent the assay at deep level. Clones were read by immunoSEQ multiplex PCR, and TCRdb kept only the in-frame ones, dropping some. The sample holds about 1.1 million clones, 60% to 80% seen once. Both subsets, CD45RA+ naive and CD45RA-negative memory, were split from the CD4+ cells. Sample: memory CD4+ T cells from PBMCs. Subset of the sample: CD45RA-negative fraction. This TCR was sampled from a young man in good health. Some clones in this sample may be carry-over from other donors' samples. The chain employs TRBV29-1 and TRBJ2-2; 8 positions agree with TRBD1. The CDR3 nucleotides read TGCAGCGTCGCGGGCGACAGGGGGAACACCGGGGAGCTGTTTTTT. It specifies CSVAGDRGNTGELFF.